This TCR beta chain was captured in a study of T cells after yellow fever vaccination. Broader study findings: The CD4 compartment and the CD8 compartment contained a small share of clonotypes in common. Abundant contaminating clonotypes from the bulk population could appear in FACS-sorted repertoires. Weaker overall was a secondary response that nonetheless peaked faster, on day 5 versus 15.

UMIs were added to TCR cDNA along with a universal primer site when it was made by 5'RACE template switching. Via MiXCR, TCRdb re-called the 5' RACE reads, giving one row per CDR3 protein. The data contain about 130,000 distinct CDR3 sequences, 6.5% to 8% of them singletons. In this sample, this clonotype turned up many times. Its cognate antigen is unknown. Germline assignment: CDR1 SEHNR and CDR2 FQNEAQ (reference sequence). J lost 1 base, V lost 4 bases, and 8 bases had no gene match. This CDR3 spans 16 amino acids. This sample comprised CD4+ T cells sorted from PBMCs, obtained approximately 11 days after the first yellow fever vaccination. This TCR derives from a man younger than 35 who received the YFV17D yellow fever vaccine. The J gene is TRBJ2-3, the V gene TRBV7-9, with 7 bases lining up with TRBD2. The CDR3 loop is CASSSHGGTGTDTQYF. The CDR3 region has the DNA TGTGCCAGCAGCTCGCACGGGGGGACGGGCACAGATACGCAGTATTTT. The whole variable domain, filled in from reference TRBV7-9 and TRBJ2-3, reads DTGVSQNPRHKITKRGQNVTFRCDPISEHNRLYWYRQTLGQGPEFLTYFQNEAQLEKSRLLSDRFSAERPKGSFSTLEIQRTEQGDSAMYLCASSSHGGTGTDTQYFGPGTRLTVL.